This paragraph reports one TCR beta chain. Method: immunoSEQ multiplex PCR; TCRdb's copy keeps in-frame clones and lacks some. The data show a few hundred thousand clones, about 85% seen once. This sample is part of a study of blood T cell repertoires in COVID-19. Sequencing used peripheral blood. The TCR sequence derives from a man in his thirties or forties with active or convalescent COVID-19.

CDR3 coding DNA: TGTGCCAGCAGTTTATCAAGCGTACCCTACAATGAGCAGTTCTTC. Protein product: CASSLSSVPYNEQFF. The chain couples TRBV27 to TRBJ2-1; D not certain. The V end lost 0 bases, the J end lost 2 bases, and 8 bases lay between the germline ends. The CDR3 covers 15 residues. The V gene's germline CDR1 is MNHEY and CDR2 SMNVEV (reference sequence).